A selection of T cell receptor beta chains follows, all from one sample in a study of early T cells in non-severe SARS-CoV-2 infection. TCRdb recomputed calls from the 5' RACE reads with MiXCR, one row per CDR3 protein. The sample yields around 75,000 distinct CDR3 sequences, roughly 8.7% seen once. The specimen was whole blood. The receptor source for this set is an adult who was a healthcare worker with PCR-confirmed SARS-CoV-2 infection or an uninfected control (not recorded which). CDR3s include the opening cysteine and the closing phenylalanine or tryptophan. D genes are given only for firm matches. Clone size is stated in some rows and not others, as once, few, many or a class when expanded.

clone_size: few; j_call: TRBJ2-3; d_call: TRBD1; v_call: TRBV24-1; cdr3_aa: CATSDPGQGSDTQYF; cdr3_nt: TGTGCCACCAGTGATCCGGGACAGGGCTCAGATACGCAGTATTTT
clone_size: many; j_call: TRBJ1-6; d_call: NA; v_call: TRBV6-5; cdr3_aa: CASREGGSYNSPLHF; cdr3_nt: TGTGCCAGCAGGGAAGGGGGCTCCTATAATTCACCCCTCCACTTT
clone_size: medium-sized; j_call: TRBJ2-3; d_call: TRBD2; v_call: TRBV6-6; cdr3_aa: CASSRTSGGTSTDTQYF; cdr3_nt: TGTGCCAGCAGTAGGACTAGCGGGGGTACTAGCACAGATACGCAGTATTTT
clone_size: many; j_call: TRBJ1-1; d_call: NA; v_call: TRBV7-3; cdr3_aa: CASSLTVNTEAFF; cdr3_nt: TGTGCCAGCAGCTTAACCGTGAACACTGAAGCTTTCTTT
clone_size: NA; j_call: TRBJ2-7; d_call: NA; v_call: TRBV29-1; cdr3_aa: CSVETRDGFYEQYF; cdr3_nt: TGCAGCGTCGAAACCCGGGACGGGTTCTACGAGCAGTACTTC
clone_size: few; j_call: TRBJ1-1; d_call: NA; v_call: TRBV30; cdr3_aa: CAWSTRPNTEAFF; cdr3_nt: TGTGCCTGGAGTACGCGGCCAAACACTGAAGCTTTCTTT
clone_size: few; j_call: TRBJ2-1; d_call: NA; v_call: TRBV12-3/TRBV12-4; cdr3_aa: CASSFLRSNEQFF; cdr3_nt: TGTGCCAGCAGTTTTCTCAGGTCAAATGAGCAGTTCTTC
clone_size: many; j_call: TRBJ1-1; d_call: NA; v_call: TRBV7-9; cdr3_aa: CASSLYGGPNTEAFF; cdr3_nt: TGTGCCAGCAGCTTATATGGGGGACCGAACACTGAAGCTTTCTTT
clone_size: few; j_call: TRBJ2-7; d_call: TRBD1; v_call: TRBV6-6; cdr3_aa: CASCPLGQAASYEQYF; cdr3_nt: TGTGCCAGCTGTCCCCTGGGACAGGCTGCCTCCTACGAGCAGTACTTC
clone_size: NA; j_call: TRBJ1-2; d_call: NA; v_call: TRBV2; cdr3_aa: CASSEEAGSIGYTF; cdr3_nt: TGTGCCAGCAGTGAAGAAGCAGGGTCGATTGGCTACACCTTC
clone_size: few; j_call: TRBJ2-6; d_call: NA; v_call: TRBV5-1; cdr3_aa: CASSLVFRGASGANVLTF; cdr3_nt: TGCGCCAGCAGCTTGGTCTTTCGGGGGGCCTCTGGGGCCAACGTCCTGACTTTC
clone_size: many; j_call: TRBJ1-4; d_call: NA; v_call: TRBV15; cdr3_aa: CATSRDLGGRVQTNEKLFF; cdr3_nt: TGTGCCACCAGCAGAGACCTGGGGGGGCGGGTTCAGACTAATGAAAAACTGTTTTTT
clone_size: few; j_call: TRBJ2-1; d_call: TRBD2; v_call: TRBV20-1; cdr3_aa: CSARVGSSGPEQFF; cdr3_nt: TGCAGTGCTAGAGTCGGTTCTAGCGGCCCCGAGCAGTTCTTC
clone_size: few; j_call: TRBJ2-4; d_call: NA; v_call: TRBV11-2; cdr3_aa: CASSHFDKVAKNIQYF; cdr3_nt: TGTGCCAGCAGCCACTTCGACAAGGTGGCCAAAAACATTCAGTACTTC
clone_size: few; j_call: TRBJ2-1; d_call: NA; v_call: TRBV12-3/TRBV12-4; cdr3_aa: CASSPLELTYNEQFF; cdr3_nt: TGTGCCAGCAGTCCCCTGGAGCTAACCTACAATGAGCAGTTCTTC
clone_size: NA; j_call: TRBJ2-1; d_call: TRBD2; v_call: TRBV5-1; cdr3_aa: CASSPGKLLAGGNEQFF; cdr3_nt: TGCGCCAGCAGCCCCGGGAAACTTTTAGCGGGAGGTAATGAGCAGTTCTTC
clone_size: few; j_call: TRBJ2-1; d_call: NA; v_call: TRBV20-1; cdr3_aa: CSAILEGDEQFF; cdr3_nt: TGCAGTGCTATACTAGAAGGCGACGAGCAGTTCTTC
clone_size: many; j_call: TRBJ2-1; d_call: TRBD2; v_call: TRBV5-4; cdr3_aa: CASSLVVAGGSNEQFF; cdr3_nt: TGTGCCAGCAGCTTGGTAGTAGCGGGGGGCTCCAATGAGCAGTTCTTC
clone_size: many; j_call: TRBJ2-7; d_call: TRBD1; v_call: TRBV2; cdr3_aa: CASGDRAREQYF; cdr3_nt: TGTGCCAGCGGGGACAGGGCCAGGGAGCAGTACTTC
clone_size: many; j_call: TRBJ2-3; d_call: NA; v_call: TRBV27; cdr3_aa: CASSLRSGGLSTDTQYF; cdr3_nt: TGTGCCAGCAGTTTAAGGTCGGGGGGCCTTAGCACAGATACGCAGTATTTT
clone_size: many; j_call: TRBJ1-2; d_call: NA; v_call: TRBV20-1; cdr3_aa: CTPRGDGYTF; cdr3_nt: TGCACTCCCCGGGGGGATGGCTACACCTTC
clone_size: many; j_call: TRBJ2-1; d_call: NA; v_call: TRBV6-6; cdr3_aa: CASSYSRVYNEQFF; cdr3_nt: TGTGCCAGCAGTTACTCGCGAGTTTACAATGAGCAGTTCTTC
clone_size: NA; j_call: TRBJ1-1; d_call: NA; v_call: TRBV5-1; cdr3_aa: CASSLSSVNTEAFF; cdr3_nt: TGCGCCAGCAGCTTGAGTTCCGTGAACACTGAAGCTTTCTTT
clone_size: many; j_call: TRBJ1-5; d_call: NA; v_call: TRBV12-3/TRBV12-4; cdr3_aa: CASSFGGSNQPQHF; cdr3_nt: TGTGCCAGCAGTTTCGGAGGTAGCAATCAGCCCCAGCATTTT
clone_size: many; j_call: TRBJ2-7; d_call: TRBD2; v_call: TRBV5-4; cdr3_aa: CASSFGGGAGEQYF; cdr3_nt: TGTGCCAGCAGCTTCGGCGGGGGGGCTGGAGAGCAGTACTTC
clone_size: few; j_call: TRBJ2-7; d_call: TRBD1; v_call: TRBV19; cdr3_aa: CASSIKGTGVPYEQYF; cdr3_nt: TGTGCCAGTAGTATAAAGGGGACAGGGGTCCCCTACGAGCAGTACTTC
clone_size: many; j_call: TRBJ1-2; d_call: NA; v_call: TRBV19; cdr3_aa: CASSPTSGQQVDYTF; cdr3_nt: TGTGCCAGTAGTCCCACTTCTGGACAACAAGTGGACTACACCTTC
clone_size: many; j_call: TRBJ2-1; d_call: NA; v_call: TRBV10-3; cdr3_aa: CAIRLDTGNEQFF; cdr3_nt: TGTGCCATCCGACTAGATACGGGCAATGAGCAGTTCTTC
clone_size: NA; j_call: TRBJ2-3; d_call: NA; v_call: TRBV5-1; cdr3_aa: CASSYRARTTTSTDTQYF; cdr3_nt: TGCGCCAGCAGCTACCGGGCTAGGACCACCACTAGCACAGATACGCAGTATTTT
clone_size: few; j_call: TRBJ2-5; d_call: NA; v_call: TRBV6-1; cdr3_aa: CASRLNRAQETQYF; cdr3_nt: TGTGCCAGCAGACTTAACAGGGCCCAAGAGACCCAGTACTTC
clone_size: many; j_call: TRBJ2-5; d_call: NA; v_call: TRBV9; cdr3_aa: CASSVGQLQETQYF; cdr3_nt: TGTGCCAGCAGCGTAGGACAGTTACAAGAGACCCAGTACTTC
clone_size: NA; j_call: TRBJ2-5; d_call: NA; v_call: TRBV12-3/TRBV12-4; cdr3_aa: CASSLSDDSQETQYF; cdr3_nt: TGTGCCAGCAGTTTAAGCGATGACAGCCAAGAGACCCAGTACTTC
clone_size: NA; j_call: TRBJ1-1; d_call: TRBD1; v_call: TRBV29-1; cdr3_aa: CSVDRGTEAFF; cdr3_nt: TGCAGCGTTGACAGGGGGACTGAAGCTTTCTTT
clone_size: once; j_call: TRBJ1-2; d_call: NA; v_call: TRBV29-1; cdr3_aa: CSAETYEYGYTF; cdr3_nt: TGCAGCGCAGAAACATATGAGTATGGCTACACCTTC